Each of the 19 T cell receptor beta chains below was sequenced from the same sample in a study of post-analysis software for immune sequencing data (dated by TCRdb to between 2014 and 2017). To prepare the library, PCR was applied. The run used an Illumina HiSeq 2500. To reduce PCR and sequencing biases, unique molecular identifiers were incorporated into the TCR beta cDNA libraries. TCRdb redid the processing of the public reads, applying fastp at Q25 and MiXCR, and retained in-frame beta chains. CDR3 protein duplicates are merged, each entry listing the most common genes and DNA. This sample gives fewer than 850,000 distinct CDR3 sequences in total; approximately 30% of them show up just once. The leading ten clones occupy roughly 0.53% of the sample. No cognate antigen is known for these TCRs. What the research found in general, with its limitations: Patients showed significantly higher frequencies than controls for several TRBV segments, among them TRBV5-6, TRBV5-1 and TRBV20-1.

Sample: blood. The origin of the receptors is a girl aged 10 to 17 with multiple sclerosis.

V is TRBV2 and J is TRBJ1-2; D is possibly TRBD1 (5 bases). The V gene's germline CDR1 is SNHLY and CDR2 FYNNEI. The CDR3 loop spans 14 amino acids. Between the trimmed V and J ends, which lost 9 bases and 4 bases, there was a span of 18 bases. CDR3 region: CAREVGELAYGYTF. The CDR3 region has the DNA TGTGCCAGAGAAGTAGGGGAACTCGCCTATGGCTACACCTTC.

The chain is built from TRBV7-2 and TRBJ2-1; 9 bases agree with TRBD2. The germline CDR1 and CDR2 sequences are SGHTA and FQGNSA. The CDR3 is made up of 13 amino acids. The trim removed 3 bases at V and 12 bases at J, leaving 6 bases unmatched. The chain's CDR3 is CASSFQRGEGQFF. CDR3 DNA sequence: TGTGCCAGCAGCTTTCAGCGGGGGGAAGGGCAGTTCTTC.

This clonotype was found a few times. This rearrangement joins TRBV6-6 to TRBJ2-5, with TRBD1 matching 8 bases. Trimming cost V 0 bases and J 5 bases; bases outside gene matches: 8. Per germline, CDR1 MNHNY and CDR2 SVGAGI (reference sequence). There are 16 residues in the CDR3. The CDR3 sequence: CASSYSSTGGLETQYF. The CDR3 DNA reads TGTGCCAGCAGTTACTCGAGCACAGGGGGTTTGGAGACCCAGTACTTC.

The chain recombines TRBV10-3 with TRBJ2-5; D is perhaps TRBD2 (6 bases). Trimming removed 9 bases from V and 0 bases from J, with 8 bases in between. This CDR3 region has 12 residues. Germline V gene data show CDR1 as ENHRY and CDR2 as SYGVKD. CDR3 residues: CAIGDYQETQYF. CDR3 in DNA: TGTGCCATAGGGGACTACCAAGAGACCCAGTACTTC.

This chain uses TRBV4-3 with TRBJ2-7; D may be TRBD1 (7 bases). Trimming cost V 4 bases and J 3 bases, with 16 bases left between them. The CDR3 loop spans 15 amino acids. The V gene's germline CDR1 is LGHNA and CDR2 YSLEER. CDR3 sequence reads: CASSLRYRGGYEQYF. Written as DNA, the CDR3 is TGCGCCAGCAGCCTCAGGTACAGGGGAGGCTACGAGCAGTACTTC.

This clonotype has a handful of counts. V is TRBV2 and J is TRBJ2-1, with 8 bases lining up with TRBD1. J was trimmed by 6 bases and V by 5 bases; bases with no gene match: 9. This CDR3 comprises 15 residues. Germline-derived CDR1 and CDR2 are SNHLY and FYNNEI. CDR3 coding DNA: TGTGCCAGCAGTCGGGACAGGAGTATACTCAATGAGCAGTTCTTC. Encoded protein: CASSRDRSILNEQFF.

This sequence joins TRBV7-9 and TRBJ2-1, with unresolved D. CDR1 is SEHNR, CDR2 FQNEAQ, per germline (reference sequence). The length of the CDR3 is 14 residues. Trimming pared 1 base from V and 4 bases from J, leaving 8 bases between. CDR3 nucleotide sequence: TGTGCCAGCAGCTTAGAGGCGAGGTACAATGAGCAGTTCTTC. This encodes CASSLEARYNEQFF.

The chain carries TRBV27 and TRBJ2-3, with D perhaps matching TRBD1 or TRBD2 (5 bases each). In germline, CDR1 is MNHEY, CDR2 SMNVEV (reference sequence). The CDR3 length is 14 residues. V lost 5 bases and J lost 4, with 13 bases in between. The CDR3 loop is CASSLPGTPDTQYF. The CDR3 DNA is TGTGCCAGCAGTCTACCGGGGACCCCAGATACGCAGTATTTT.

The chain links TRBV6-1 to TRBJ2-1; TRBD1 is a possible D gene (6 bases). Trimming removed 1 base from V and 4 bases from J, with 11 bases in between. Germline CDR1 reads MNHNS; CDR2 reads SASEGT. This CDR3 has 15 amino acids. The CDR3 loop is CASSEGVGAYNEQFF. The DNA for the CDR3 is TGTGCCAGCAGTGAAGGGGTGGGGGCATACAATGAGCAGTTCTTC.

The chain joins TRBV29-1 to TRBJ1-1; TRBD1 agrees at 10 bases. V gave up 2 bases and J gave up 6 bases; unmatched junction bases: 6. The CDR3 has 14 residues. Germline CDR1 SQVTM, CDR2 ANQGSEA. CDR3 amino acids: CSVERTGGSAEAFF. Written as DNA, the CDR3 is TGCAGCGTTGAACGGACAGGGGGATCCGCTGAAGCTTTCTTT.

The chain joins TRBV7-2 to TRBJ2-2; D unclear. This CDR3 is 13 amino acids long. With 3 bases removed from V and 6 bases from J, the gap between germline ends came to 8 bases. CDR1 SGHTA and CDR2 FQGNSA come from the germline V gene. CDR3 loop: CASSFGVPGELFF. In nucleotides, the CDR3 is TGTGCCAGCAGCTTCGGCGTACCCGGGGAGCTGTTTTTT.

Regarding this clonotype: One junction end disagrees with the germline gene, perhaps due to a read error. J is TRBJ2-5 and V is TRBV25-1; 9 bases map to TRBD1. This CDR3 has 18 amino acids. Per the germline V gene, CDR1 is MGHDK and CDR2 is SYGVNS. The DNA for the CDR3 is TGTGTCAGCAGTGACCCTGGGCAAATTCGACAGGGGGAAGAGACCCAGTACTTC. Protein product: CVSSDPGQIRQGEETQYF.

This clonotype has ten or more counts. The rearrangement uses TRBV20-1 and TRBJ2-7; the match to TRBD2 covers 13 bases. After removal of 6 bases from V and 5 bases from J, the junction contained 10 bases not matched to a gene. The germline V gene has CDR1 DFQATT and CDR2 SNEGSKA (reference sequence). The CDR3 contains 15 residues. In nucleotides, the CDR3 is TGCAGTGCCACGGGACTAGCGGGATCTTCGCACGAGCAGTACTTC. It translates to CSATGLAGSSHEQYF.

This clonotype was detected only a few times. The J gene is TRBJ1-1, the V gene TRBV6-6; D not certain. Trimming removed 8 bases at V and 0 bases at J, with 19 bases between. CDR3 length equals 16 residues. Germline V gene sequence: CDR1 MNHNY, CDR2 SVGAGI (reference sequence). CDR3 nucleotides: TGTGCCAGCTCGGGCCGCGAAACGTCAATGAACACTGAAGCTTTCTTT. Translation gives CASSGRETSMNTEAFF.

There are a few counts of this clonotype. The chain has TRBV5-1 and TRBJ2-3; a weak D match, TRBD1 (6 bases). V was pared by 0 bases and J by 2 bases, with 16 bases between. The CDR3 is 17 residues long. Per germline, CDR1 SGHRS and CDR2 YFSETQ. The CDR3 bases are TGCGCCAGCAGCTTGGTAACCGGACAGATGACCACAGATACGCAGTATTTT. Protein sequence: CASSLVTGQMTTDTQYF.

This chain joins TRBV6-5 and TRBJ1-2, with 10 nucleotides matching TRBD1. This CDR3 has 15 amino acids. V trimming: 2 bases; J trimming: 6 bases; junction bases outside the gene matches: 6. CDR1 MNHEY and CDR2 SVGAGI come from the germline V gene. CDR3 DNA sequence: TGTGCCAGCAGTTACGCCGGGACAGGGGTTCATGGCTACACCTTC. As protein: CASSYAGTGVHGYTF.

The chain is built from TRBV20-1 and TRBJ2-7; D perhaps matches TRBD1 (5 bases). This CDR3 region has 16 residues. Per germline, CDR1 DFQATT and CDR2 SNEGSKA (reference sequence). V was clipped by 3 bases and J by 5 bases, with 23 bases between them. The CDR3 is CSARGPGAGALDEQYF. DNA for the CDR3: TGCAGTGCTAGGGGGCCGGGCGCAGGAGCCCTGGACGAGCAGTACTTC.

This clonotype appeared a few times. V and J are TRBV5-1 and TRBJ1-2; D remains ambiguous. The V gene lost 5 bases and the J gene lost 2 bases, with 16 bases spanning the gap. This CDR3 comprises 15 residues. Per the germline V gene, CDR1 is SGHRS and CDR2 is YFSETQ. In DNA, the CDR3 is TGCGCCAGCAGTTCTCCCCCGGACGGAAACTATGGCTACACCTTC. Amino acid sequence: CASSSPPDGNYGYTF.

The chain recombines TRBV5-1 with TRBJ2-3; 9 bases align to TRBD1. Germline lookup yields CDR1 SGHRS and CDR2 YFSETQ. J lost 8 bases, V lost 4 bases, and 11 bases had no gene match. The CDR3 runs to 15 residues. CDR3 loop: CASSPRDRDLGTQYF. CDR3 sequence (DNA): TGCGCCAGCAGCCCCCGGGACAGGGACCTTGGTACGCAGTATTTT.